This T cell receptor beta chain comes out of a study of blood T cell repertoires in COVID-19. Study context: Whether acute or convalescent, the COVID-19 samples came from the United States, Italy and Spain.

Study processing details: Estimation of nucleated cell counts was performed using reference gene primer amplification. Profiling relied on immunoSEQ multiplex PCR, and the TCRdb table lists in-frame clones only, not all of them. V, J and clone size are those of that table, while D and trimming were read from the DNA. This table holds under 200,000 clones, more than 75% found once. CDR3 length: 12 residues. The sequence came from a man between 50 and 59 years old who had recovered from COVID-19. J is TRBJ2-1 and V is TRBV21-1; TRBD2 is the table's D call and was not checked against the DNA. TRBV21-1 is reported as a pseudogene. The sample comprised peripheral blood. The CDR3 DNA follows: TGTGCCAGCGAGTTGGGAGGGAATGAGCAGTTCTTC. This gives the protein CASELGGNEQFF.